This passage covers 11 T cell receptor beta chains from one sample sequenced in a study of blood T cell repertoires in COVID-19. Assay used: immunoSEQ multiplex PCR; TCRdb lists only in-frame clones, some missing. The sample consists of 260,000 or so clones, around 80% of them appearing once. Input material: peripheral blood. These receptors all come from a man older than 75 with acute or convalescent COVID-19.

This sequence joins TRBV6-5 and TRBJ2-3, with 11 bases identical to TRBD2. The V gene end was trimmed by 3 bases and the J gene end by 6 bases; junction bases not matched to a gene: 8. The CDR3 contains 16 residues. From germline, CDR1 is MNHEY and CDR2 SVGAGI. CDR3 in amino acids: CASSYSSGGARDTQYF. The CDR3 DNA follows: TGTGCCAGCAGTTATAGTAGCGGGGGGGCGAGGGATACGCAGTATTTT.

The gene calls are TRBV7-9 and TRBJ2-5; 7 bases align to TRBD1. Trimming cost V 5 bases and J 5 bases; bases outside gene matches: 17. Looked up from germline, CDR1 is SEHNR and CDR2 is FQNEAQ (reference sequence). This CDR3 has 17 residues. DNA of the CDR3: TGTGCCAGCAGCCTTTCTACACAATTCGGACAGGCGGAGACCCAGTACTTC. Its translation: CASSLSTQFGQAETQYF.

The rearrangement uses TRBV30 and TRBJ2-1; TRBD1 is a possible D gene (5 bases). Looked up from germline, CDR1 is GTSNPN and CDR2 is SVGIG (reference sequence). The CDR3 has 14 amino acids. CDR3 DNA: TGTGCGACCTTCGGAGCCGACAGCTACAATGAGCAGTTCTTC. It yields the protein CATFGADSYNEQFF.

The chain carries TRBV5-4 and TRBJ1-6; 7 nucleotides agree with TRBD1. This CDR3 comprises 14 residues. Per germline, CDR1 SGHNT and CDR2 YYREEE (reference sequence). Unmatched junction bases numbered 6, after V lost 5 bases and J lost 7 bases. The CDR3 protein is CASSTDRVNSPLHF. The CDR3 DNA follows: TGTGCCAGCAGTACCGACAGGGTGAATTCACCCCTCCACTTT.

J is TRBJ2-7 and V is TRBV27, with 7 bases fitting TRBD2. The CDR3 is made up of 16 amino acids. After removal of 3 bases from V and 0 bases from J, the junction contained 8 bases not matched to a gene. Germline V lookup: CDR1 MNHEY, CDR2 SMNVEV (reference sequence). CDR3 sequence: CASSLSTSASSYEQYF. Written as DNA, the CDR3 is TGTGCCAGCAGTTTGTCAACTAGCGCCAGCTCCTACGAGCAGTACTTC.

J is TRBJ2-5 and V is TRBV11-2, with 10 bases matching TRBD1. Germline CDR1 and CDR2: SGHAT and FQNNGV. This CDR3 has 14 residues. Unmatched junction bases numbered 6, after V lost 6 bases and J lost 5 bases. The CDR3 DNA sequence: TGTGCCAGCAGGCGGACAGGGGGGGGTGAGACCCAGTACTTC. This gives the protein CASRRTGGGETQYF.

This clone has just a few counts. The V and J genes are TRBV7-9 and TRBJ2-7; the D gene is possibly TRBD2 (6 bases). The CDR3 sequence is 16 residues long. The V and J ends lost 4 bases and 2 bases respectively, with 18 bases between them. Germline V CDR1 and CDR2: SEHNR, FQNEAQ (reference sequence). The CDR3 spells CASSYPTRGSTYEQYF. The CDR3 nucleotides read TGTGCCAGCAGCTACCCGACTAGAGGGTCTACCTACGAGCAGTACTTC.

The CDR3 DNA sequence: TGTGCCAGCAGGCCGGGACAGGGTCACGAGCAGTACTTC. Translating gives CASRPGQGHEQYF. The chain couples TRBV6-6 to TRBJ2-7, with TRBD1 matching 9 bases. CDR1 is MNHNY and CDR2 is SVGAGI in the germline V gene (reference sequence). J gave up 5 bases and V 6 bases, and 5 bases lay outside the gene matches. This CDR3 is 13 amino acids long.

This clone was detected many times. The genes are TRBV27 and TRBJ1-2, with D maybe TRBD1 (5 bases). Germline CDR1 is MNHEY and CDR2 is SMNVEV (reference sequence). V was trimmed by 6 bases and J by 7 bases, leaving 12 bases between them. The CDR3 is made up of 12 amino acids. CDR3 region: CASSMGHGGYTF. CDR3 DNA sequence: TGTGCCAGCAGCATGGGGCACGGTGGCTACACCTTC.

CDR3 in DNA: TGTGCCAGCAGCCATCTGGGGCGAGAGCAGTTCTTC. This codes for CASSHLGREQFF. The chain uses TRBV7-8 and TRBJ2-1; possible D gene TRBD1, 5 bases. Germline V gene data show CDR1 as SGHVS and CDR2 as FQNEAQ. Trimming removed 5 bases from V and 10 bases from J, with 12 bases in between. CDR3 length equals 12 residues.

The V call is TRBV12-5, the J call TRBJ2-2; TRBD1 agrees at 11 bases. V was clipped by 3 bases and J by 1 base; unmatched bases: 4. The CDR3 sequence is 17 residues long. Germline V gene lookup returns CDR1 LGHNT and CDR2 FRNRAP. In DNA, the CDR3 is TGTGCTAGTGGTTTCGCGGGACAGGGGGAGAACACCGGGGAGCTGTTTTTT. Residues: CASGFAGQGENTGELFF.